This T cell receptor beta chain was captured by sequencing in a study of shared clonotypes between healthy human individuals. Regarding the study as a whole: On the whole, naive subsets had larger estimated richness than memory subsets had.

V lost 6 bases and J 1 base, leaving 22 bases between the germline ends. Germline-derived CDR1 and CDR2 are SGHAT and FQNNGV. The CDR3 covers 18 residues. It was across several immunoSEQ plates that each subset's genomic DNA was evenly split. TCRdb's table, derived via immunoSEQ multiplex PCR, lists solely in-frame clones and lacks some. Of about 1,800,000 clones in the sample, roughly 95% were seen once. As concerns this clone: The antigen is not known.

Naive CD8 cells comprised CD45RO-negative, CCR7-positively selected cells, excluding terminally differentiated effector memory CD45RA+ cells. This TCR was sampled from a man between 18 and 29 years old in good health. Sequenced input: naive CD8+ T cells sorted from blood. The chain has TRBV11-2 and TRBJ1-3; D is unresolved. The CDR3 here is CASRDPGSPEESGNTIYF. The CDR3 DNA is TGTGCCAGCAGGGACCCTGGATCCCCGGAAGAGTCTGGAAACACCATATATTTT.